The rows below give T cell receptor beta chains drawn from one sample of a study of T-cell reconstitution after alpha-beta-depleted transplantation in children. TCRdb itself ran the PCR reads through MiXCR, one entry per CDR3 protein. The repertoire includes some 200,000 distinct CDR3 sequences, roughly 7.1% of them detected once, and 5.5% sits in the top ten. The material was PBMCs, obtained before TCRalphabeta/CD19-depleted stem cell transplant. Source of these receptors: a boy aged 2 to 10 with acute lymphoblastic leukemia, due to receive a stem cell transplant. CDR3s include the opening cysteine and the closing phenylalanine or tryptophan. A D gene is named only where the DNA matches it firmly. Size values are once, few and many counts, or a class for expanded clones, and some rows have none.

DNA | CDR3 | size | J | V | D
TGTGCCAGCAGTTACGAGGGACCCCGCTACTCTGGGGCCAACGTCCTGACTTTC | CASSYEGPRYSGANVLTF | . | TRBJ2-6 | TRBV6-5 | .
TGTGCCAGCAGCCTAGAGCGAAGCTCCTACAATGAGCAGTTCTTC | CASSLERSSYNEQFF | many | TRBJ2-1 | TRBV7-2 | .
TGTGCCAGCAGCGGACCACGGACAGGGGTGACAGATACGCAGTATTTT | CASSGPRTGVTDTQYF | many | TRBJ2-3 | TRBV2 | TRBD1
TGTGCCAGCAGTTACCCAGGAGGCGAGCAGTTCTTC | CASSYPGGEQFF | many | TRBJ2-1 | TRBV6-2/TRBV6-3 | .
TGCGCCAGCAGTCCCTCCTCCAGGGTCCTCTACAATGAGCAGTTCTTC | CASSPSSRVLYNEQFF | many | TRBJ2-1 | TRBV5-1 | .
TGTGCCAGCAGCTTAAGTATCGGTGGGCCAGATACGCAGTATTTT | CASSLSIGGPDTQYF | many | TRBJ2-3 | TRBV7-3 | .
TGTGCCAGCAGCCGTGGGACAGACTATTATAGCAATCAGCCCCAGCATTTT | CASSRGTDYYSNQPQHF | . | TRBJ1-5 | TRBV7-8 | TRBD1
TGTGCCAGCAGCCCGGACAGCTCTTACTATGGCTACACCTTC | CASSPDSSYYGYTF | many | TRBJ1-2 | TRBV6-4 | .
TGTGCCAGCAGTTTGAGGTATGAGCAGTTCTTC | CASSLRYEQFF | many | TRBJ2-1 | TRBV28 | .
TGTGCCAGCAGTTACCCGGGACTAGCGGGGGGGAGGGCCGTCTACAATGAGCAGTTCTTC | CASSYPGLAGGRAVYNEQFF | many | TRBJ2-1 | TRBV6-2/TRBV6-3 | TRBD2
TGTGCCACCAAAGGCCACTCGAGCTCCTACAATGAGCAGTTCTTC | CATKGHSSSYNEQFF | many | TRBJ2-1 | TRBV12-3/TRBV12-4 | .
TGTGCCAGCATAAAAGATTTCCTTATGAACACTGAAGCTTTCTTT | CASIKDFLMNTEAFF | few | TRBJ1-1 | TRBV6-1 | .
TGTGCCAGCAGCTTAGACACCTGGGGCTATGGCTACACCTTC | CASSLDTWGYGYTF | . | TRBJ1-2 | TRBV7-2 | .
TGTGCCAGCAGGTCGGGGGCGCTCACAGATACGCAGTATTTT | CASRSGALTDTQYF | many | TRBJ2-3 | TRBV7-9 | .
TGTGCCAGCAGTTTGCGGTCGGGGGACACCATATATTTT | CASSLRSGDTIYF | many | TRBJ1-3 | TRBV28 | .
TGTGCCAGCAGTTACTCGGGCGGCGTCTATGGCTACACCTTC | CASSYSGGVYGYTF | . | TRBJ1-2 | TRBV6-2/TRBV6-3 | .
TGTGCCAGCAGTCCCAGCTCTGTTACGCAGTATTTT | CASSPSSVTQYF | many | TRBJ2-3 | TRBV28 | .
TGCAGCGTTGGGCGGACGTACAATGAGCAGTTCTTC | CSVGRTYNEQFF | many | TRBJ2-1 | TRBV29-1 | .
TGTGCCAGCAGAACCCACAGGGGGGACGAAGAGACCCAGTACTTC | CASRTHRGDEETQYF | few | TRBJ2-5 | TRBV6-1 | TRBD1
TGTGCCAGTAGTATATGGGCAGGTTCCGGGGAGCTGTTTTTT | CASSIWAGSGELFF | few | TRBJ2-2 | TRBV19 | .
TGTGCCAGCAGTTCGCGACCCGGGGGGGCCTGGGAATTCGTGGTCGATACGCAGTATTTT | CASSSRPGGAWEFVVDTQYF | many | TRBJ2-3 | TRBV4-2 | TRBD2
TGTGCCAGCACCCCCCGGCTAAACTACGAGCAGTACTTC | CASTPRLNYEQYF | many | TRBJ2-7 | TRBV2 | .